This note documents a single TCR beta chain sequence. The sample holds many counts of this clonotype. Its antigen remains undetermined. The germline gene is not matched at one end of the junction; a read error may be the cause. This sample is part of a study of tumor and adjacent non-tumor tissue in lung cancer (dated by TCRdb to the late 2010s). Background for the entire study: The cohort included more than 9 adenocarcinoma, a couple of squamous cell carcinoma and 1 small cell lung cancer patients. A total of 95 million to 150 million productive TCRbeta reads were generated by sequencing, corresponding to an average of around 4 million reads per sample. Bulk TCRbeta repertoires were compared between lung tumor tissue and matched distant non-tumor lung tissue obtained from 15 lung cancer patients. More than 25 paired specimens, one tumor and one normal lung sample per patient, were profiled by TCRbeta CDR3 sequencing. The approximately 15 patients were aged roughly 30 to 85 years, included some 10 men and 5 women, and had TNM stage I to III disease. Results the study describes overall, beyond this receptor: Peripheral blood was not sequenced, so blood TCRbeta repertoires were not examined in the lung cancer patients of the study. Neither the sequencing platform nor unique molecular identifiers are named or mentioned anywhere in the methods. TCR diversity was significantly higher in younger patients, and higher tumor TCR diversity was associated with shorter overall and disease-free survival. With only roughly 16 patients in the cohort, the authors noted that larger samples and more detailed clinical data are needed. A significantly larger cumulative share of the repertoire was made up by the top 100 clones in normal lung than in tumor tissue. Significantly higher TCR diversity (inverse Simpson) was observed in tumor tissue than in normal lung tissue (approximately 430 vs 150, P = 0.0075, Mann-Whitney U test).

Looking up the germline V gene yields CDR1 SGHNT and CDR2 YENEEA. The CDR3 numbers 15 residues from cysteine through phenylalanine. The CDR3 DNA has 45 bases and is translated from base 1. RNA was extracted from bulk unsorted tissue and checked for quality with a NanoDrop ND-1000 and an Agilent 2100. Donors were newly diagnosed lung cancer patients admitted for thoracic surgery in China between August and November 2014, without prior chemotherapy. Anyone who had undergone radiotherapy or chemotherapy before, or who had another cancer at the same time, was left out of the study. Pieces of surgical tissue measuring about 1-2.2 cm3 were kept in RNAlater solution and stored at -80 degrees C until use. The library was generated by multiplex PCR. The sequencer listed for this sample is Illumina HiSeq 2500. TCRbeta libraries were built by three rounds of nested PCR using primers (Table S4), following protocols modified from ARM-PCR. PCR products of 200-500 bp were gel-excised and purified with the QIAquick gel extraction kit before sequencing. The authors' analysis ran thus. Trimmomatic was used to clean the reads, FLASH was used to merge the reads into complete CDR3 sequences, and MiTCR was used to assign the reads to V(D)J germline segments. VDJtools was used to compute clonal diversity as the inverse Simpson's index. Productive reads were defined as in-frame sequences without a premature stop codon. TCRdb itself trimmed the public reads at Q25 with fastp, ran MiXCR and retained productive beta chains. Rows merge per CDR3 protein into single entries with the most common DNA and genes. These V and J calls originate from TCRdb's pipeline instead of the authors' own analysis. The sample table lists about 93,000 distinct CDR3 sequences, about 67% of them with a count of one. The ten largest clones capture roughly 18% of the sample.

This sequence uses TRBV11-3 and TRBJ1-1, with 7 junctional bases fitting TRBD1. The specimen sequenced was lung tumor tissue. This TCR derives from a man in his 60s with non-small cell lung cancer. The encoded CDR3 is CASSPPRGGLSEALF. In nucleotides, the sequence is TGTGCCAGCAGCCCCCCCAGGGGGGGGCTCAGTGAAGCTCTCTTT.